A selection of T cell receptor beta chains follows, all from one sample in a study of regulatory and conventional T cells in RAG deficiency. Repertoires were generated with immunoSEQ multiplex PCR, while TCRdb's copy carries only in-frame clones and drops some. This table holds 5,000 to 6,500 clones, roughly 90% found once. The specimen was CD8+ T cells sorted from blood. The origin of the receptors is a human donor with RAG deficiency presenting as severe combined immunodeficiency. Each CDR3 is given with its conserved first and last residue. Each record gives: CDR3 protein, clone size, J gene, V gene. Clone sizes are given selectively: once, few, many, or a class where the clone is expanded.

CDR3aa: CASSLTGVERQDDQETQYF
abundance: .
j_gene: TRBJ2-5
v_gene: TRBV7-2

CDR3aa: CASSLGQIQYEQYF
abundance: .
j_gene: TRBJ2-7
v_gene: TRBV13

CDR3aa: CASSAGQGLNYGYTF
abundance: .
j_gene: TRBJ1-2
v_gene: TRBV9

CDR3aa: CSVISAHMYGYTF
abundance: .
j_gene: TRBJ1-2
v_gene: TRBV29-1

CDR3aa: CASSHRGSYEQYF
abundance: .
j_gene: TRBJ2-7
v_gene: TRBV7-9

CDR3aa: CARGRDRAGTEAFF
abundance: .
j_gene: TRBJ1-1
v_gene: TRBV30

CDR3aa: CATSRGFLDEQYF
abundance: .
j_gene: TRBJ2-7
v_gene: TRBV15

CDR3aa: CASRQGATNEKLFF
abundance: .
j_gene: TRBJ1-4
v_gene: TRBV28

CDR3aa: CASSVAGTSAYEQYF
abundance: .
j_gene: TRBJ2-7
v_gene: TRBV9

CDR3aa: CSAHRGDGYTF
abundance: .
j_gene: TRBJ1-2
v_gene: TRBV20-1

CDR3aa: CASSLLDRDETQYF
abundance: once
j_gene: TRBJ2-5
v_gene: TRBV7-9

CDR3aa: CASGGYEQYF
abundance: .
j_gene: TRBJ2-7
v_gene: TRBV2

CDR3aa: CASSHPGTGAPETQYF
abundance: .
j_gene: TRBJ2-5
v_gene: TRBV4-2

CDR3aa: CASSQGGDEQYF
abundance: .
j_gene: TRBJ2-7
v_gene: TRBV4-1

CDR3aa: CASSVVPSYEQYF
abundance: .
j_gene: TRBJ2-7
v_gene: TRBV9

CDR3aa: CASSQSPGPSTDTQYF
abundance: .
j_gene: TRBJ2-3
v_gene: TRBV4-1

CDR3aa: CASSYSSGFVHEQYF
abundance: .
j_gene: TRBJ2-7
v_gene: TRBV6-5

CDR3aa: CASSLTGTQYF
abundance: .
j_gene: TRBJ2-5
v_gene: TRBV7-9

CDR3aa: CASSQVRGSGANVLTF
abundance: .
j_gene: TRBJ2-6
v_gene: TRBV4-1

CDR3aa: CASSSQGPRVADTQYF
abundance: once
j_gene: TRBJ2-3
v_gene: TRBV13

CDR3aa: CASSPRGIEGEKLFF
abundance: .
j_gene: TRBJ1-4
v_gene: TRBV25-1

CDR3aa: CASSLQGDEQFF
abundance: .
j_gene: TRBJ2-1
v_gene: TRBV4-2

CDR3aa: CASSTPPGGFYGYTF
abundance: .
j_gene: TRBJ1-2
v_gene: TRBV19

CDR3aa: CATGRSSYEQYF
abundance: .
j_gene: TRBJ2-7
v_gene: TRBV28

CDR3aa: CASSLWPGQQETQYF
abundance: .
j_gene: TRBJ2-5
v_gene: TRBV5-6

CDR3aa: CASSPRDKLYNEQFF
abundance: .
j_gene: TRBJ2-1
v_gene: TRBV7-6

CDR3aa: CASSEVPGLVVGETQYF
abundance: .
j_gene: TRBJ2-5
v_gene: TRBV6-1

CDR3aa: CASSSIDRGYEQYF
abundance: .
j_gene: TRBJ2-7
v_gene: TRBV28

CDR3aa: CASTNLADRADNEQFF
abundance: .
j_gene: TRBJ2-1
v_gene: TRBV5-6

CDR3aa: CASMAGTGELFF
abundance: .
j_gene: TRBJ2-2
v_gene: TRBV27

CDR3aa: CASSFRPGGIYQETQYF
abundance: .
j_gene: TRBJ2-5
v_gene: TRBV28

CDR3aa: CASSLSRNEQFF
abundance: .
j_gene: TRBJ2-1
v_gene: TRBV27

CDR3aa: CASSLGGTDTQYF
abundance: .
j_gene: TRBJ2-3
v_gene: TRBV27

CDR3aa: CASSLLGDSDTEAFF
abundance: .
j_gene: TRBJ1-1
v_gene: TRBV28

CDR3aa: CASSVDRAGYEQYF
abundance: once
j_gene: TRBJ2-7
v_gene: TRBV9

CDR3aa: CASSGGVLSEQYF
abundance: .
j_gene: TRBJ2-7
v_gene: TRBV9

CDR3aa: CASSGPGGTEAFF
abundance: .
j_gene: TRBJ1-1
v_gene: TRBV6-1

CDR3aa: CASSLGGPPPNEQFF
abundance: .
j_gene: TRBJ2-1
v_gene: TRBV7-7

CDR3aa: CAISDGGRRWSTDTQYF
abundance: .
j_gene: TRBJ2-3
v_gene: TRBV10-3

CDR3aa: CASSEPPGSVQETQYF
abundance: .
j_gene: TRBJ2-5
v_gene: TRBV6-1

CDR3aa: CAISEDRTLGETQYF
abundance: once
j_gene: TRBJ2-5
v_gene: TRBV10-3

CDR3aa: CASSASLLSSYNEQFF
abundance: .
j_gene: TRBJ2-1
v_gene: TRBV6-6

CDR3aa: CASSLWTGGGETQYF
abundance: .
j_gene: TRBJ2-5
v_gene: TRBV27

CDR3aa: CASSIPSGRNTDTQYF
abundance: .
j_gene: TRBJ2-3
v_gene: TRBV19

CDR3aa: CASSMGPNTEAFF
abundance: .
j_gene: TRBJ1-1
v_gene: TRBV19

CDR3aa: CASSGTGGTDTQYF
abundance: .
j_gene: TRBJ2-3
v_gene: TRBV5-6

CDR3aa: CASSGQDNEQFF
abundance: .
j_gene: TRBJ2-1
v_gene: TRBV7-9

CDR3aa: CASGLTYEQYF
abundance: once
j_gene: TRBJ2-7
v_gene: TRBV27

CDR3aa: CASSIGWDGVDEQYF
abundance: .
j_gene: TRBJ2-7
v_gene: TRBV19

CDR3aa: CAIGTPTQETQYF
abundance: .
j_gene: TRBJ2-5
v_gene: TRBV2